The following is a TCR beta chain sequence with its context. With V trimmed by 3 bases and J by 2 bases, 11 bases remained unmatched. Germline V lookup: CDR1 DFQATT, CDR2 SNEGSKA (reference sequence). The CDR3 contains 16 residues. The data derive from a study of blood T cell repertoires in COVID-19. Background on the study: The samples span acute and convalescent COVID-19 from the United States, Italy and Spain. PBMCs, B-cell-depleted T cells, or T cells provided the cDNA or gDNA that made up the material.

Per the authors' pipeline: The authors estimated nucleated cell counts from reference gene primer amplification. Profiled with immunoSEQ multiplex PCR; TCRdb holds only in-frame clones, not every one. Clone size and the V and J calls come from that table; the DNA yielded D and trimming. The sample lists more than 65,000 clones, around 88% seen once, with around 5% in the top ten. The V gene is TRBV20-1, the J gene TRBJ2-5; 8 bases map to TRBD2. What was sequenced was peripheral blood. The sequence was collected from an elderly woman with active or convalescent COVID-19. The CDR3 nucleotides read TGCAGTGCTAGTTTACCTAGCGGGCCCATTCAAGAGACCCAGTACTTC. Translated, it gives CSASLPSGPIQETQYF.